A single sample gave rise to the 9 T cell receptor beta chains below, sequenced in a study of blood T cell repertoires in COVID-19. TCRdb keeps only in-frame clones here, not all; method: immunoSEQ multiplex PCR. Of 200,000 to 300,000 clones in the sample, 75% to 90% were seen once. Sequenced sample: PBMCs or T cells enriched from blood (not recorded which). These receptors all come from a woman aged 30 to 39 who had recovered from COVID-19.

J is TRBJ2-5 and V is TRBV15; 12 bases match TRBD2. Germline CDR1 and CDR2: LNHNV and YYDKDF (reference sequence). J lost 5 bases, V lost 1 base, and 2 bases had no gene match. The CDR3 runs 15 residues. The CDR3 nucleotides read TGTGCCACCAGCAGAGTGCTAGCGGGAGGGGAGACCCAGTACTTC. Its protein product is CATSRVLAGGETQYF.

A single count supports this clone. An end of the junction does not agree with germline; a read error may underlie this. The rearrangement links TRBV30 to TRBJ2-7; D ambiguous. This CDR3 is 12 amino acids long. Germline loops: CDR1 GTSNPN, CDR2 SVGIG (reference sequence). CDR3 amino acids: CAWSSSTWSRDF. CDR3 bases: TGTGCCTGGAGTAGCTCTACCTGGTCCCGAGACTTC.

The chain employs TRBV19 and TRBJ2-2; TRBD1 aligns across 7 bases. Trimming at V came to 6 bases and at J to 5 bases, leaving 6 bases not matched to a gene. CDR3 length: 14 residues. Germline CDR1 LNHDA, CDR2 SQIVND (reference sequence). CDR3 region: CASSRDSGTGELFF. CDR3 nucleotide sequence: TGTGCCAGTAGCCGGGACAGTGGGACCGGGGAGCTGTTTTTT.

The chain combines TRBV28 with TRBJ1-2; 9 nucleotides match TRBD1. The germline V gene has CDR1 MDHEN and CDR2 SYDVKM. V was pared by 5 bases and J by 5 bases, with 3 bases of the junction left unmatched. The CDR3 is 13 residues long. For the CDR3, the DNA is TGTGCCAGCAGTGTACAGGGGGCGTATGGCTACACCTTC. This encodes CASSVQGAYGYTF.

The chain uses TRBV6-4 and TRBJ2-3; no definite D call. Germline V gives CDR1 MRHNA, CDR2 SNTAGT. Trimming pared 3 bases from V and 0 bases from J, leaving 13 bases between. This CDR3 has 16 amino acids. The CDR3 sequence: CASSEGLGQSTDTQYF. As DNA, the CDR3 is TGTGCCAGCAGTGAAGGTCTTGGGCAGAGCACAGATACGCAGTATTTT.

V and J are TRBV11-2 and TRBJ2-1; 9 bases are a match to TRBD1. The CDR3 has 17 residues. J was trimmed by 4 bases and V by 5 bases; bases with no gene match: 12. The germline CDR1 and CDR2 sequences are SGHAT and FQNNGV. CDR3 sequence reads: CASSIGQGFPFYNEQFF. The CDR3 DNA reads as TGTGCCAGCAGCATAGGACAGGGGTTTCCTTTTTACAATGAGCAGTTCTTC.

This sequence joins TRBV15 and TRBJ1-1; D remains ambiguous. Trimming stripped 1 base from V and 1 base from J, with 13 bases between. Germline values: CDR1 LNHNV, CDR2 YYDKDF (reference sequence). The length of the CDR3 is 16 residues. CDR3 nucleotide sequence: TGTGCCACCAGCAGAGCCCTGGGCAGCCAGAACACTGAAGCTTTCTTT. Translating gives CATSRALGSQNTEAFF.

This chain links TRBV27 with TRBJ1-4, with D possibly matching TRBD1 (5 bases). Germline CDR1 reads MNHEY; CDR2 reads SMNVEV (reference sequence). V was shortened by 4 bases and J by 0 bases, with 12 bases between the two germline ends. The CDR3 covers 16 residues. CDR3 residues: CASSSTPTATNEKLFF. In DNA, the CDR3 is TGTGCCAGCAGTTCTACCCCGACAGCAACTAATGAAAAACTGTTTTTT.

The V and J genes are TRBV18 and TRBJ2-5, with D hard to call. Germline V CDR1 and CDR2: KGHSH, LQKENI. Deletions cut 0 bases from V and 4 bases from J, with 9 bases between. The CDR3 totals 14 residues. Here the CDR3 DNA reads TGTGCCAGCTCACCACCGAGTACCACAGAGACCCAGTACTTC. This codes for CASSPPSTTETQYF.